This is a list of T cell receptor beta chains from one sample in a study of cytomegalovirus exposure and HLA in healthy donors. Only in-frame clones appear in the TCRdb table, and some are missing; sequencing was by immunoSEQ multiplex PCR. The table has about 160,000 clones, around 84% seen once. The sequenced sample consisted of PBMCs. The receptor source for this set is a male donor in good health and CMV-seropositive. The CDR3 runs from the conserved cysteine through the conserved F or W. Fields, in order: V gene, J gene, D gene, clone size, CDR3 DNA, CDR3 protein. D genes are given only for firm matches. A clone size is listed for some rows: how often the clone was seen (once, few, many), or a class if it is expanded.

>TRBV10-3|TRBJ2-5|NA|few
TGTGCCATCTCGAGCGGGGACAACCAAGAGACCCAGTACTTC
CAISSGDNQETQYF
>TRBV5-1|TRBJ2-2|NA|NA
TGCGCCAGCAGCTCACAGGGAAGGGAGCTGTTTTTT
CASSSQGRELFF
>TRBV7-9|TRBJ1-1|NA|NA
TGTGCCAGCAGCTTTAAACAGGGATCCACTGAAGCTTTCTTT
CASSFKQGSTEAFF
>TRBV7-2|TRBJ1-1|TRBD1|NA
TGTGCCAGCAGCTGGGGACAGATGAACACTGAAGCTTTCTTT
CASSWGQMNTEAFF
>TRBV6-1|TRBJ2-7|TRBD1|NA
TGTGCCAGCGAGAGACAGGGTTTCGACGAGCAGTACTTC
CASERQGFDEQYF
>TRBV4-1|TRBJ2-5|NA|NA
TGCGCCAGCAGCCAAGAAGGTGCCAGGGGAGAGACCCAGTACTTC
CASSQEGARGETQYF
>TRBV6-4|TRBJ2-2|NA|few
TGTGCCAGCAGTGAGTGGGCCAGGGACTACACCGGGGAGCTGTTTTTT
CASSEWARDYTGELFF
>TRBV4-1|TRBJ2-1|TRBD2|once
TGCGCCAGCAGCCACCTAGCGGGGAGCTCCTACAATGAGCAGTTCTTC
CASSHLAGSSYNEQFF
>TRBV29-1|TRBJ1-2|TRBD1|NA
TGCAGCGTTGGACAGGGGAGGATGGATGGCTACACCTTC
CSVGQGRMDGYTF
>TRBV18|TRBJ2-5|NA|NA
TGTGCCAGCTCATTATTACAGGGCAGTCAAGAGACCCAGTACTTC
CASSLLQGSQETQYF
>TRBV9|TRBJ2-1|TRBD1|NA
TGTGCCAGCAGCACCCGGGACAGCTCCTACAATGAGCAGTTCTTC
CASSTRDSSYNEQFF
>TRBV27|TRBJ2-7|NA|NA
TGTGCCAGCAGTTTCCAGGGAAATCAGGACGAGCAGTACTTC
CASSFQGNQDEQYF